The T cell receptor beta chain described here comes from a study of shared clonotypes between healthy human individuals (dated by TCRdb to the early 2020s). In the study overall: Two women and a few men aged 18 to 49 years were included in the cohort. The study deeply sequenced blood TCR repertoires of roughly five healthy adults to estimate repertoire size and the extent of clonotype sharing between individuals. Libraries were prepared and TCR repertoires were sequenced by different laboratories using diverse techniques, in order to increase sequencing depth and limit assay-specific biases. For each donor, three plates each were used for CD4 naive and CD4 memory, two plates were used for CD8 naive, and one plate was used for CD8 memory. Between about 0.85 and 10 billion PBMCs per donor were obtained by leukapheresis.

Results the study describes overall, beyond this receptor: Sampling was restricted to blood, and TCR repertoires in tissues likely differ from the TCR repertoires found in blood. Based on pairwise subsampling, the degree of clonotype sharing among donors was expected to be affected by sequencing depth. Because the study included a small number of donors, the genetic and exposure-history diversity represented was limited. Compared with non-shared clonotypes, clonotypes shared by all four sorted-subset donors had higher generation probabilities. Naive subsets generally had larger estimated clonotype richness than memory subsets did. When a handful of donors were compared, the shared fraction of clonotypes was roughly 4.8% for naive CD4, 3.5% to 4% for naive CD8, about 2.4% for memory CD4, and roughly 0.43% for memory CD8. Even with the large sequencing depth, rarefaction of the sorted-subset datasets indicated that sequencing was incomplete.

As to this clone: No cognate antigen has been identified for it. Per-nucleotide qualities are absent, and no much larger clonotype sits a single base away.

Using the deep immunoSEQ assay, multiplex PCR amplified TCR CDR3 regions from genomic DNA. For each cell subset, the extracted genomic DNA was distributed evenly across all wells of several immunoSEQ 96-well plates, and each plate served as one replicate. For sorted subsets, each replicate PCR was loaded with 200 ng genomic DNA, equivalent to 30,000 to 35,000 T cell genomes. Purified libraries were measured with a Qubit 3.0 fluorometer, size-checked on a Bioanalyzer 2100, and measured again with the KAPA Library Quantification kit. Every immunoSEQ 96-well plate was sequenced on a dedicated single-read 150-cycle Illumina NextSeq 550 flow cell. Per the authors' processing: Because only junctional sequences without quality scores were contained in the immunoSEQ output, filtering matching that applied to full-length reads could not be performed. To assign V/J genes and CDR3, sequences were annotated against IMGT germline references using PyIR, a Python wrapper for IgBLAST v1.9. Reads with weak V/J assignments (E-value above 1e-6), missing CDR3, stop codons, out-of-frame junctions, or ambiguous translated residues were removed. V3J clonotypes were defined as sequences sharing an identical inferred V gene, J gene, and CDR3 amino acid sequence. Percentage overlap between repertoires was computed as shared unique clonotypes divided by the size of the smaller repertoire. RTK rarefaction, the Chao1 estimator, and Recon v2.1 estimates of unobserved clonotypes were used to assess repertoire richness. Generation probabilities for all TCRbeta clonotypes obtained by the gDNA method from several donors were computed using OLGA. This immuneACCESS table, as held by TCRdb, lists in-frame sequences with V and J called but not all clones. Of the missing ones, under half trace to an unresolved V gene in checked studies; the others have no known cause. The DNA gave D and trimming, while V, J and clone size come from that table. The table for this sample lists around 720,000 clones; about 80% of them were counted only once. Around 1.8% of the sample comes from the top ten.

The donors were healthy, HIV-negative adults who had no recently reported acute infections or vaccinations. Every donor was a Caucasian adult living in Nashville, Tennessee, USA. Magnetic negative selection was used to enrich CD4+ T cells, after which naive cells were positively selected on CD45RA and the negative fraction became the memory subset. Blood was collected by leukapheresis, and PBMCs were isolated by Ficoll-Histopaque density gradient centrifugation and then cryopreserved in liquid nitrogen vapor phase. Analytical flow cytometry was used to check the purity and quantity of each magnetically sorted T cell population. Genomic DNA was isolated from every sorted fraction and measured by UV absorbance on a Nanodrop 2000c. V is reduced by 4 bases and J by 7 bases, leaving a spacing of 19 bases between them. Based on the germline V gene (reference sequence), the CDR1 and CDR2 sequences are LNHDA and SQIVND. The CDR3 measures 15 amino acids from cysteine to phenylalanine. Of the read, only the CDR3 DNA is kept; its 45 bases are in frame from base 1.

This clonotype was obtained from a woman in her 30s in good health. Material for sequencing was memory CD4+ T cells sorted from blood. The cell subset or site label corresponds to: CD45RA-negative fraction. The receptor chain draws on TRBV19 and TRBJ1-2, with no confidently assigned D gene. This receptor carries the CDR3 CASSTKIGVDGGYTF. The DNA sequence is TGTGCCAGTAGTACTAAGATTGGAGTGGACGGTGGCTACACCTTC.